This T cell receptor beta chain was obtained from a study of T cell changes during pregnancy in multiple sclerosis. Only in-frame clones appear in the TCRdb table, and some are missing; sequencing was by immunoSEQ multiplex PCR. The sample lists about 18,000 clones, 85% occurring once. Germline loops: CDR1 MRHNA, CDR2 SNTAGT. CDR3 length: 15 amino acids. J was trimmed by 5 bases and V by 5 bases; bases with no gene match: 8. The chain uses TRBV6-4 and TRBJ2-1; TRBD1 matches at 8 bases. Material: CD8+ T cells from peripheral blood mononuclear cells, obtained after pregnancy. The source is a female donor with multiple sclerosis, enrolled in a pregnancy study. This CDR3 reads CASSMTGEFNNEQFF. CDR3 DNA sequence: TGTGCCAGCAGTATGACAGGGGAGTTTAACAATGAGCAGTTCTTC.